The sample holds a few counts of the clone carrying this T cell receptor (beta chain). Its antigen is still unknown. Whenever a sample was processed, at least 6.5 million PBMCs were isolated. The sample belongs to a study of blood T cells in healthy people across ages. Whole-study results and caveats: Diversity estimates from one million T cells were considered underestimates.

It was with a sample-barcoded 5' primer and a J-beta primer mix that a second PCR of roughly 7 to 11 cycles was run. TCRdb recomputed calls from the 5' RACE reads with MiXCR, one row per CDR3 protein. The sample has over 700,000 distinct CDR3 sequences, around a quarter seen once; the top ten hold 8% to 10%. J was trimmed by 9 bases and V by 4 bases; bases with no gene match: 13. The CDR3 runs 16 residues. Germline values: CDR1 MNHEY, CDR2 SVGEGT. The data were also submitted as part of a second study, on T cells of mothers and their children. That source reports: Over 9.5 million TCR beta CDR3 reads were obtained from each mother, and 2.5 million to 3.5 million from each child.

Input material: blood. This clonotype was sampled from a boy between 10 and 17 years old in good health. The gene calls are TRBV6-2 or TRBV6-3 and TRBJ2-1; 9 nucleotides match TRBD2. CDR3 nucleotides: TGTGCCAGCAGTTTGTATGCGGTAGCGGGAGCAGGTGAGCAGTTCTTC. It yields the protein CASSLYAVAGAGEQFF.